This T cell receptor (beta chain) was observed in a study of T cells in Graves' hyperthyroidism and ophthalmopathy. On the study more broadly: Prior to any treatment, at the point of initial diagnosis, peripheral blood was collected.

Amplification of TCR beta CDR3 regions was performed using RNA transcripts as template. Primed by the HTBI set, a first-round RT-PCR was run on the TCR CDR3. TCRdb fed the multiplex PCR reads into MiXCR, producing one record per CDR3 protein. The sample has 310,000 or so distinct CDR3 sequences, 17% seen once. With duration under 3 months, ophthalmopathy was active: Clinical Activity Score at least 3, NOSPECS at least 4. This clonotype was picked up many times. CDR1 is SGHTA and CDR2 is FQGNSA in the germline V gene. The CDR3 is 14 amino acids. The V end lost 6 bases, the J end lost 7 bases, and 18 bases lay between the germline ends.

Source material: blood. The rearrangement joins TRBV7-2 to TRBJ2-5; the D call may be TRBD1 or TRBD2 (6 bases each). The receptor's source is a woman aged 55-70 years with Graves' ophthalmopathy. The CDR3 region has the DNA TGTGCCAGCAGACCAGTAGGGGGGCGGGTGACCCAGTACTTC. Amino acids: CASRPVGGRVTQYF.